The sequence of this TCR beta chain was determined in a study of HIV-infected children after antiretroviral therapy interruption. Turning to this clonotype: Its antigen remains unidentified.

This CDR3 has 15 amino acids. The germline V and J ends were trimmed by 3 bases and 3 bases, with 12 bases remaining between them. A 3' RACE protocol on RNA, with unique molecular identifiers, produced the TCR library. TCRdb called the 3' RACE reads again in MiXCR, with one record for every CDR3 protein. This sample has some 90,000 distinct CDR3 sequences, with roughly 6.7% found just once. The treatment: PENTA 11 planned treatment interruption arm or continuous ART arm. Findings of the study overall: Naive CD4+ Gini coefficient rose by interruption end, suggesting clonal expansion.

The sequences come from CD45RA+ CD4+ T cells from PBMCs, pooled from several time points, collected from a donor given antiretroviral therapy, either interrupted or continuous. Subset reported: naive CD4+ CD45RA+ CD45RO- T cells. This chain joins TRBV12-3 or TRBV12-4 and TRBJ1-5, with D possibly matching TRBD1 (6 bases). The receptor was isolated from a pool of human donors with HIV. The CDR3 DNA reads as TGTGCCAGCAGTTTGATAGGGGGTCTCAATCAGCCCCAGCATTTT. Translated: CASSLIGGLNQPQHF.